This section outlines one T cell receptor beta chain sequence together with its context. Antigen specificity is unknown. TCRdb keeps only in-frame clones here, not all; method: immunoSEQ multiplex PCR. The sample holds about 68,000 clones; 86% are singletons and the top ten take roughly 2%. The sample originates from a study of OX40 agonist ivuxolimab in advanced cancers. Study as a whole: From roughly 20 to 85 years was the age range, with a mean of roughly 64 years, and about 83% were male. Two patients with cutaneous melanoma and one with hepatocellular carcinoma, three in total, showed partial responses.

Trimming took 0 bases from V and 3 from J, leaving 12 bases between them. CDR1 and CDR2 from the germline V gene are ENHRY and SYGVKD. The CDR3 loop spans 16 amino acids. Study findings and constraints: Average numbers of expanded clones were greater in CD8+ T cells than in CD4+. Researchers did not determine the expanded peripheral T cells' antigen specificity.

This sample comprised CD4+ or CD8+ T cells sorted from blood, obtained in a trial of the OX40 agonist ivuxolimab. The clonotype was recovered from an adult with an advanced solid tumor such as melanoma, head and neck, liver or kidney cancer. The V gene is TRBV10-3, the J gene TRBJ1-5; D is unresolved. The CDR3 DNA reads TGTGCCATCAGTGAGTCGATGCGGGAAATCAATCAGCCCCAGCATTTT. Translated: CAISESMREINQPQHF.